Below are 4 T cell receptor beta chains sequenced from a single sample in a study of cytomegalovirus exposure and HLA in healthy donors. Some clones are missing from TCRdb's copy, which holds only in-frame ones; the method was immunoSEQ multiplex PCR. Among tens of thousands of clones listed, roughly 90% were seen once. The specimen was PBMCs. The origin of the receptors is a woman aged 18-29 years in good health and CMV-seropositive.

The chain couples TRBV28 to TRBJ2-7, with 8 nucleotides matching TRBD2. V gave up 6 bases and J gave up 4 bases; unmatched junction bases: 14. This CDR3 comprises 16 residues. Germline assignment: CDR1 MDHEN and CDR2 SYDVKM. DNA of the CDR3: TGTGCCAGCAGATCCCGACGAGCGGGAGAGAAATACGAGCAGTACTTC. This sequence encodes CASRSRRAGEKYEQYF. Full variable domain (rest looked up from reference TRBV28 and TRBJ2-7): DVKVTQSSRYLVKRTGEKVFLECVQDMDHENMFWYRQDPGLGLRLIYFSYDVKMKEKGDIPEGYSVSREKKERFSLILESASTNQTSMYLCASRSRRAGEKYEQYFGPGTRLTVT.

The rearrangement links TRBV6-5 to TRBJ2-3; unclear D gene. V shed 6 bases and J shed 6 bases, with 16 bases lying between them. The length of the CDR3 is 14 residues. Germline V gene sequence: CDR1 MNHEY, CDR2 SVGAGI. The CDR3 region has the DNA TGTGCCAGCAGCCCCGCGGAAGCGTCTGATACGCAGTATTTT. This encodes CASSPAEASDTQYF.

V usage is TRBV29-1 and J usage is TRBJ2-5; 9 bases line up with TRBD2. The CDR3 extends over 15 amino acids. With V trimmed by 6 bases and J by 4 bases, 12 bases remained unmatched. Germline values: CDR1 SQVTM, CDR2 ANQGSEA. The CDR3 reads CSVPRVAGALETQYF. The CDR3 bases are TGCAGCGTCCCCAGGGTAGCGGGAGCCTTAGAGACCCAGTACTTC.

The chain recombines TRBV7-8 with TRBJ2-2; a weak D match, TRBD2 (6 bases). Trimming took 5 bases from V and 6 from J, leaving 22 bases between them. This CDR3 has 17 amino acids. CDR1 and CDR2 (germline): SGHVS, FQNEAQ. DNA of the CDR3: TGTGCCAGCAGCCCGCGATGGGGGGTTAATTTCGCCGGGGAGCTGTTTTTT. Its protein is CASSPRWGVNFAGELFF.